What follows is one T cell receptor beta chain and its context. The source of the sample is a study of breast tumors, draining lymph nodes, adjacent tissues. TCRdb used MiXCR to reprocess the multiplex PCR reads, holding one entry per CDR3 protein. The data show approximately 19,000 distinct CDR3 sequences, roughly 50% seen once. Germline lookup yields CDR1 SGDLS and CDR2 YYNGEE. This CDR3 spans 21 amino acids. Trimming removed 3 bases from V and 1 base from J; junction bases left unmatched: 17. Sequencing input: breast tumor tissue. The clonotype was recovered from a female donor with breast cancer. Some clones in this sample may be carry-over from other donors' samples. The V call is TRBV9, the J call TRBJ1-3; TRBD1 aligns across 12 bases. The CDR3 sequence: CASSETGTGGRRFESGNTIYF. CDR3 coding DNA: TGTGCCAGCAGCGAAACCGGGACAGGGGGCAGGAGGTTCGAGTCTGGAAACACCATATATTTT.